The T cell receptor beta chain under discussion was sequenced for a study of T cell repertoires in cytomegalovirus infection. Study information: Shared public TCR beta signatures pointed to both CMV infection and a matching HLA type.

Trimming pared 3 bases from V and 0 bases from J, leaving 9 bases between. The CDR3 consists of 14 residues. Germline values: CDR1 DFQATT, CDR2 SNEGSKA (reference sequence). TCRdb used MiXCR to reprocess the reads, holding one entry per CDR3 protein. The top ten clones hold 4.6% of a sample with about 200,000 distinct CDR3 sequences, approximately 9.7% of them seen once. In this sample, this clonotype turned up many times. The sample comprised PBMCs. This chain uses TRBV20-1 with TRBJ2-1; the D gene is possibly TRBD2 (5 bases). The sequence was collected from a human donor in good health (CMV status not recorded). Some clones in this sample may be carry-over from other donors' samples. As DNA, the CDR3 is TGCAGTGCTAGTGACTATAGCTCCTACAATGAGCAGTTCTTC. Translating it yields CSASDYSSYNEQFF.